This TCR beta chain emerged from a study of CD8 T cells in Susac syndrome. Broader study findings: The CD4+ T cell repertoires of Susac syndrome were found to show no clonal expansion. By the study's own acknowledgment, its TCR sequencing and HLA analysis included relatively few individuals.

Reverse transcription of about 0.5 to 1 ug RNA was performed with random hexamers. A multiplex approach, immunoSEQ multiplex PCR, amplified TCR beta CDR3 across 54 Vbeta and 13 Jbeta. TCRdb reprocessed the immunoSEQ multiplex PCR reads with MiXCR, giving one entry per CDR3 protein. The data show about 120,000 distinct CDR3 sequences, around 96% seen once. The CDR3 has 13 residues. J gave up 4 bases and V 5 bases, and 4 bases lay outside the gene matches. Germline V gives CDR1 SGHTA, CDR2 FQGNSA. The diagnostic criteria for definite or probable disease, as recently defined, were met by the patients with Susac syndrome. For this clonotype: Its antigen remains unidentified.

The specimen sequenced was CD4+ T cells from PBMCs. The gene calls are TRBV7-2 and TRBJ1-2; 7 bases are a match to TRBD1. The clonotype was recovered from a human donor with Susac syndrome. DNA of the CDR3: TGTGCCAGCAGCGTAGGGGGCCGCTATGGCTACACCTTC. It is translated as CASSVGGRYGYTF.